This TCR beta chain was recorded in a study of T cells expressing NK-cell markers (dated by TCRdb to the early 2020s). At the level of the whole study: Eight donors provided sorted CD3+CD56+NKG2C+, CD3+CD56+NKG2C- and CD3+CD56-NKG2C+ T-cell subsets, whose TCR beta-chain repertoires were profiled. Seven of the eight sequenced donors were HCMV-seropositive and one was HCMV-seronegative. All eight donors whose samples were sequenced were randomly selected healthy volunteers, three of them men and five women. The libraries were sequenced on Illumina HiSeq 2000/2500, MiSeq or NextSeq, producing 2 x 150 bp reads.

The CDR3 runs 17 amino acids, cysteine and phenylalanine included. DNA is not on record. The germline V gene provides CDR1 MNHEY and CDR2 SVGAGI. A commercial ELISA kit detecting HCMV-specific IgG in serum was used to determine HCMV serostatus. Ficoll density gradient centrifugation was used to isolate peripheral blood mononuclear cells from blood. The research as a whole found: It remained unclear whether the expanded NKG2C-expressing T cell clones were specific for HCMV antigens. In six donors, the dominant CD3+CD56+NKG2C+ clonotypes were among the top 10 CD8+ clonotypes and accounted for roughly 1.0-7.5% of CD8+ T cells. Those dominant clonotypes were again the most abundant among CD3+CD56-NKG2C+ cells in a handful of donors, at about 28.3-65%.

The sequencer was an Illumina HiSeq 2000. TCR beta cDNA libraries were made by 5'RACE template switching that added a universal primer site and unique molecular identifiers. cDNA synthesis was primed from the TCR beta constant segment, followed by two successive PCR amplification steps. The study's own analysis went as follows. MIGEC handled demultiplexing of the reads and grouping by UMI, while MiTCR was used to assemble and quantify clonotypes. To remove erroneous sequences, TCR cDNA sequences were retained only when supported by two or more reads. Downstream repertoire analysis used the tcR package, and clonotypes were matched across fractions by CDR3 nucleotide sequence plus V segment. VDJmatch was used to annotate antigen specificity against VDJdb, with one amino acid substitution in CDR3 allowed. After the reads were reprocessed by TCRdb, one entry was made per CDR3 protein sequence, with no DNA. These V and J calls originate from TCRdb's pipeline instead of the authors' own analysis. The sample's table lists a count of about 190,000 distinct CDR3 sequences. The ten biggest clones cover roughly 21% of the sample.

Notes on this clonotype: Its binding antigen is unknown.

This TCR derives from a man aged 18-75 years in good health. The chain is made from TRBV6-5 and TRBJ2-1; absent DNA, TCRdb's TRBD2 call cannot be checked. The sample taken for sequencing was blood T cells: a sorted CD56 or NKG2C T cell subset, CD4+ or CD8+ T cells, or bulk PBMC T cells (not recorded which). The CDR3 sequence is CASSFSGDYFVGYEQFF.